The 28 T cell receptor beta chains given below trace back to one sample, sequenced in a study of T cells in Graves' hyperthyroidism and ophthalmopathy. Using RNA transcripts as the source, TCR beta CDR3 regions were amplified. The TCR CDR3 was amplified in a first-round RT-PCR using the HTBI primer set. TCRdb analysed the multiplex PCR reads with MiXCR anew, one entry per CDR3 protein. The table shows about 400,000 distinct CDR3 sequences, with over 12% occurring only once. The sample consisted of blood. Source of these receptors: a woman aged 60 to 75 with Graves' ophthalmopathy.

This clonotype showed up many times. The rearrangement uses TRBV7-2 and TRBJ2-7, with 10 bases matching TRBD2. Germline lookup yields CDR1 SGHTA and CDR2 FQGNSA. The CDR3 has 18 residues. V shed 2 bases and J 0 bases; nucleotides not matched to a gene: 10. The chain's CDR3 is CASSLFFGTSVSSYEQYF. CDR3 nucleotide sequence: TGTGCCAGCAGCTTATTTTTTGGGACTAGCGTGAGCTCCTACGAGCAGTACTTC.

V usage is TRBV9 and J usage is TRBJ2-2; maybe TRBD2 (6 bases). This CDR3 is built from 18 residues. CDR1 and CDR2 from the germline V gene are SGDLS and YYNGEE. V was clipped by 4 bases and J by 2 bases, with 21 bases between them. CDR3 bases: TGTGCCAGCAGCCCGCGAGCCGGGACTGGCGGTAACACCGGGGAGCTGTTTTTT. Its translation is CASSPRAGTGGNTGELFF. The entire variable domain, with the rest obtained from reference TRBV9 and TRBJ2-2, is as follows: DSGVTQTPKHLITATGQRVTLRCSPRSGDLSVYWYQQSLDQGLQFLIQYYNGEERAKGNILERFSAQQFPDLHSELNLSSLELGDSALYFCASSPRAGTGGNTGELFFGEGSRLTVL.

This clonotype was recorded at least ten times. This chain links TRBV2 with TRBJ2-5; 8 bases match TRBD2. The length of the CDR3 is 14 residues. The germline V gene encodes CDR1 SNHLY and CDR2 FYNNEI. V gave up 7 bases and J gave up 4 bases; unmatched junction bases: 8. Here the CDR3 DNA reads TGTGCCAGCAATGAGCGGGAGCTGGGAGAGACCCAGTACTTC. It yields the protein CASNERELGETQYF.

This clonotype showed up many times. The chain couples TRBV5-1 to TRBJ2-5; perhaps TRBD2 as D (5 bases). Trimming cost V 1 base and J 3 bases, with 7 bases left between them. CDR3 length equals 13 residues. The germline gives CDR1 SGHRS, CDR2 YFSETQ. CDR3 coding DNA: TGCGCCAGCAGCTTGCTCGGGGAAGAGACCCAGTACTTC. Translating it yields CASSLLGEETQYF. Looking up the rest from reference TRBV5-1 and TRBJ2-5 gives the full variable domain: KAGVTQTPRYLIKTRGQQVTLSCSPISGHRSVSWYQQTPGQGLQFLFEYFSETQRNKGNFPGRFSGRQFSNSRSEMNVSTLELGDSALYLCASSLLGEETQYFGPGTRLLVL.

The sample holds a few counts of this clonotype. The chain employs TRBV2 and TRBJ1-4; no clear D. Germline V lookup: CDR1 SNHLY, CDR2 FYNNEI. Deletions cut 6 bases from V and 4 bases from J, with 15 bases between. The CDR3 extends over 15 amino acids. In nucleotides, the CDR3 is TGTGCCAGCAGGGGTTTTGGGCAGAGTAATGAAAAACTGTTTTTT. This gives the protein CASRGFGQSNEKLFF.

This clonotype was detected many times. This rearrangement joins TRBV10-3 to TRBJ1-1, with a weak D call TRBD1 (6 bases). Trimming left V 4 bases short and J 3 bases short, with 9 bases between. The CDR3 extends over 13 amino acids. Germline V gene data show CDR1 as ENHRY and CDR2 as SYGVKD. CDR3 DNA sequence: TGTGCCATCAGTGGCAGGGGAGACACTGAAGCTTTCTTT. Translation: CAISGRGDTEAFF.

The CDR3 region has the DNA TGTGCCAGTAGTATAGATTTCACCGGGCCGGCCGAGCAGTACTTC. As protein: CASSIDFTGPAEQYF. The J gene is TRBJ2-7, the V gene TRBV19; D ambiguous. There are 15 residues in the CDR3. Trimming pared 0 bases from V and 6 bases from J, leaving 15 bases between. Germline values: CDR1 LNHDA, CDR2 SQIVND (reference sequence).

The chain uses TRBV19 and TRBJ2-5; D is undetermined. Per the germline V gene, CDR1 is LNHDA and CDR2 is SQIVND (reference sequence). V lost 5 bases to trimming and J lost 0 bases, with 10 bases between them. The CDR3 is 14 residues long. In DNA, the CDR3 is TGTGCCAGTAGTGCACAGAAGTACCAAGAGACCCAGTACTTC. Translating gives CASSAQKYQETQYF.

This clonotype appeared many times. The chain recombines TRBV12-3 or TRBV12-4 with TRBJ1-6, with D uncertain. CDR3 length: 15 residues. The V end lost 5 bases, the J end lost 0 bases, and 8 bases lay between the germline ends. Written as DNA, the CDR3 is TGTGCCAGCAGTCCCCTCGGCTCCTATAATTCACCCCTCCACTTT. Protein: CASSPLGSYNSPLHF.

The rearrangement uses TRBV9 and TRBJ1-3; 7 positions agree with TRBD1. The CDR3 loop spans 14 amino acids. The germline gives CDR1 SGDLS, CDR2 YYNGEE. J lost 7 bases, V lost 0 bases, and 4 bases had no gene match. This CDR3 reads CASSVVGTANTIYF. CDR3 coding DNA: TGTGCCAGCAGCGTAGTAGGGACAGCTAACACCATATATTTT.

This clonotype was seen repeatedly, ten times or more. The CDR3 is CASSLGRGLNQETQYF. In DNA, the CDR3 is TGTGCCAGCAGCTTGGGTCGAGGACTAAACCAAGAGACCCAGTACTTC. V is TRBV7-3 and J is TRBJ2-5, with a possible D match to TRBD2 (6 bases). The CDR3 sequence is 16 residues long. V shed 3 bases and J shed 0 bases, with 14 bases lying between them. Germline V gene sequence: CDR1 SGHTA, CDR2 FQGTGA.

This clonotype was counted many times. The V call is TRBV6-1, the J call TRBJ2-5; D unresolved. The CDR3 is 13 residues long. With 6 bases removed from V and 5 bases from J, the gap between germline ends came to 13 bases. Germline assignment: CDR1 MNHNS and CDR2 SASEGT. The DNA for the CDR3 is TGTGCCAGCAGCGTGGCCTATGTGGAGACCCAGTACTTC. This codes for CASSVAYVETQYF.

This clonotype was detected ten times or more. CDR3 bases: TGTGCCAGCAGTAACCCTCCGGGACAGGGGGCGGACTACTACGAGCAGTACTTC. Translation: CASSNPPGQGADYYEQYF. The chain couples TRBV27 to TRBJ2-7; 12 bases match TRBD1. This CDR3 region has 18 residues. With V trimmed by 5 bases and J by 3 bases, 14 bases remained unmatched. The germline gives CDR1 MNHEY, CDR2 SMNVEV (reference sequence).

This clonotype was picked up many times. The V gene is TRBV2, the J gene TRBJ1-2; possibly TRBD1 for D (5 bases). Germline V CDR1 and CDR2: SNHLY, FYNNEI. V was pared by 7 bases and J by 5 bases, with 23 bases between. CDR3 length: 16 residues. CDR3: CASNRRGLGAGYGYTF. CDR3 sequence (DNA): TGTGCCAGCAACAGGCGAGGCTTAGGGGCTGGGTATGGCTACACCTTC.

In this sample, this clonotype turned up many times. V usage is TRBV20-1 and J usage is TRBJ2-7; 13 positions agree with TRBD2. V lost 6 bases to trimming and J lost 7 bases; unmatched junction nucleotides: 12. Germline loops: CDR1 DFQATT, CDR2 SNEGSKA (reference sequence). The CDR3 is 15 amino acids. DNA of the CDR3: TGCAGTGCAATCAGGGGGACTAGCGGGACTGGGGAGCAGTACTTC. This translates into CSAIRGTSGTGEQYF.

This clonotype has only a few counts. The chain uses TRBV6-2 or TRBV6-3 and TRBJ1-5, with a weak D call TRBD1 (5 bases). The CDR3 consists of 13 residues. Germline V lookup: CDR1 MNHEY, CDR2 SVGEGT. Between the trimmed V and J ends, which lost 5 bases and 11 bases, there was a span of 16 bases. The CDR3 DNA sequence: TGTGCCAGCAGTCAGGGAGGTCATAAAACCCAGCATTTT. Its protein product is CASSQGGHKTQHF.

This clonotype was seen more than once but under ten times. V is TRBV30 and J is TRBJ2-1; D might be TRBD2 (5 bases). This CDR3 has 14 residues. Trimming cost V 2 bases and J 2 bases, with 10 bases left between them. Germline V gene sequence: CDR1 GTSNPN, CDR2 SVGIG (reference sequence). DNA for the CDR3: TGTGCCTGGAGTTTTAGCGTAACCTACAATGAGCAGTTCTTC. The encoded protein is CAWSFSVTYNEQFF.

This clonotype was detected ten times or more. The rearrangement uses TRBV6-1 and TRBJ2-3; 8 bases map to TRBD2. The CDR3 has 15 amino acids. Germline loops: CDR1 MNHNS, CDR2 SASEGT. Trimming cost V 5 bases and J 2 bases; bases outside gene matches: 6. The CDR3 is CASSSTSGHTDTQYF. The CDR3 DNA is TGTGCCAGCAGTTCCACTAGCGGACACACAGATACGCAGTATTTT.

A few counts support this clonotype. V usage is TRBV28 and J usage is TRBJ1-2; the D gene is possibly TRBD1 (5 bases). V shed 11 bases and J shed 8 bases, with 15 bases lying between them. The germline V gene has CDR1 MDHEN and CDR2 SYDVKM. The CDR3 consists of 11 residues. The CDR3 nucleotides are TGTGCCGAGCAGGGTGTAGGCGGCTACACCTTC. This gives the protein CAEQGVGGYTF.

CDR3 coding DNA: TGTGCCAGCAGTTCGAAGTACGGGGCCAACGTCCTGACTTTC. Protein product: CASSSKYGANVLTF. V is TRBV28 and J is TRBJ2-6, with D unclear. The V and J ends lost 4 bases and 4 bases respectively, with 8 bases between them. The CDR3 has 14 residues. Germline CDR1 and CDR2: MDHEN and SYDVKM.

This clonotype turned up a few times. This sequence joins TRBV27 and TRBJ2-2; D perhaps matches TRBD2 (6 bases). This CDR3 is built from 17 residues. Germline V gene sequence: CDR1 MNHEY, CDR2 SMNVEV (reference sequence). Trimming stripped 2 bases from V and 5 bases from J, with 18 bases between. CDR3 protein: CASSLVAGLLHTGELFF. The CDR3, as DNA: TGTGCCAGCAGTTTAGTGGCGGGACTTTTGCATACCGGGGAGCTGTTTTTT.

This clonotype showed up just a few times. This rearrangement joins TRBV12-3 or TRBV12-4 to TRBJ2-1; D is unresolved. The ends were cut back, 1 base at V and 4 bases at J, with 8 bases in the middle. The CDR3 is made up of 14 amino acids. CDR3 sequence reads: CASSLDGVYNEQFF. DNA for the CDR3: TGTGCCAGCAGTTTAGACGGCGTTTACAATGAGCAGTTCTTC.

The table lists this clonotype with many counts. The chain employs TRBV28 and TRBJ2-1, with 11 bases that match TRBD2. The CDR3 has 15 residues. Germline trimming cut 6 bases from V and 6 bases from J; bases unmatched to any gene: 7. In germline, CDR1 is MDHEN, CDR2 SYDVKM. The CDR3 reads CASSPPGTSGNEQFF. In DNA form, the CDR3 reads TGTGCCAGCAGCCCCCCCGGGACTAGCGGCAATGAGCAGTTCTTC. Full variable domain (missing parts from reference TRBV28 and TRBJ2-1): DVKVTQSSRYLVKRTGEKVFLECVQDMDHENMFWYRQDPGLGLRLIYFSYDVKMKEKGDIPEGYSVSREKKERFSLILESASTNQTSMYLCASSPPGTSGNEQFFGPGTRLTVL.

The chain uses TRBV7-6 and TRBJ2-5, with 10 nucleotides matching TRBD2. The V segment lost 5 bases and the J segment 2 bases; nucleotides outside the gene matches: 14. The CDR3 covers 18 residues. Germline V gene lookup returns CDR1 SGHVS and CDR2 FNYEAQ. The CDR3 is CASSPGVAGGISQETQYF. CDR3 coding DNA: TGTGCCAGCAGCCCCGGGGTAGCGGGAGGTATCTCACAAGAGACCCAGTACTTC.

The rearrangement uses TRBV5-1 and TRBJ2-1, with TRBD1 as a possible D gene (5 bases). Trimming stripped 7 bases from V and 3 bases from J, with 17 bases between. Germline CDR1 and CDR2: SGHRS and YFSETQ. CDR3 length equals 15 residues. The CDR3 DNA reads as TGCGCCAGCCGGCCGACAGCTACTATCTACAATGAGCAGTTCTTC. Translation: CASRPTATIYNEQFF.

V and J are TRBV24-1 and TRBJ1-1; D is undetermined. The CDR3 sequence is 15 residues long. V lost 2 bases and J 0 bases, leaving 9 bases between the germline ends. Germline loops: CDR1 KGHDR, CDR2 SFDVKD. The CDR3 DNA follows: TGTGCCACCAGTGATTCGAACAGTTTGAACACTGAAGCTTTCTTT. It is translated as CATSDSNSLNTEAFF.

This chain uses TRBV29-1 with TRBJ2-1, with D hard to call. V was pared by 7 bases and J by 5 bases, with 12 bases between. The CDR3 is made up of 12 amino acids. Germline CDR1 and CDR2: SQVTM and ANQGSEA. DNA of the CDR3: TGCAGCGCCCATCAGACCGACAATGAGCAGTTCTTC. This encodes CSAHQTDNEQFF.

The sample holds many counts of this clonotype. CDR3 in amino acids: CASILDSILLDTQYF. As DNA, the CDR3 is TGTGCCAGCATCCTGGACTCGATCCTGCTAGATACGCAGTATTTT. J is TRBJ2-3 and V is TRBV12-3 or TRBV12-4, with TRBD2 as a possible D gene (5 bases). V lost 7 bases and J 5 bases, leaving 19 bases between the germline ends. The CDR3 covers 15 residues.